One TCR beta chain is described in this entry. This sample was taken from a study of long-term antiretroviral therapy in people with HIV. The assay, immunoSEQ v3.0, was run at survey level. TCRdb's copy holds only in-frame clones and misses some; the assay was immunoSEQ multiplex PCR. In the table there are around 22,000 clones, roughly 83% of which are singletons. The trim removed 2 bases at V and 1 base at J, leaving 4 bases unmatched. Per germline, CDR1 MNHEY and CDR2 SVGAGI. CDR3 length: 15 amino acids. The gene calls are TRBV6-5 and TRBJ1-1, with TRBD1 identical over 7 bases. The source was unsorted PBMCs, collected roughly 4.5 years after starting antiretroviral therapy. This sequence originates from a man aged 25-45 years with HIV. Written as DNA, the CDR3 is TGTGCCAGCAGTTACGGGGACAGCTGGAACACTGAAGCTTTCTTT. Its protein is CASSYGDSWNTEAFF.